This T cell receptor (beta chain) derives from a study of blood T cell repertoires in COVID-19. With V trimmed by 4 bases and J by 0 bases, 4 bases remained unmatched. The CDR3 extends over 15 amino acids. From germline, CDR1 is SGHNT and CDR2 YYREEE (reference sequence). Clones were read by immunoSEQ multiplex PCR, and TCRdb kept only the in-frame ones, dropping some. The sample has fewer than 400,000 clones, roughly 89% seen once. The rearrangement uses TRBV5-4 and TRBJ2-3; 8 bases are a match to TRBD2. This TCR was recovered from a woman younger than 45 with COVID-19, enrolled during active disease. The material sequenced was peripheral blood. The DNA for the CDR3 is TGTGCCAGCAGCCCGCGACTAGCGAGCACAGATACGCAGTATTTT. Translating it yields CASSPRLASTDTQYF.